This TCR beta chain was retrieved from a study of blood T cell repertoires in COVID-19. The repertoire was sequenced with immunoSEQ multiplex PCR; TCRdb's copy has only in-frame clones and lacks some. In the table there are over 110,000 clones, around 88% of which are singletons. CDR3 length: 14 amino acids. The V gene's germline CDR1 is LGHDT and CDR2 YNNKEL (reference sequence). V was shortened by 4 bases and J by 7 bases, with 16 bases between the two germline ends. The chain carries TRBV3-1 (or the pseudogene TRBV3-2) and TRBJ1-1, with a tentative D call TRBD1 (6 bases). The origin of this receptor is a human donor in a cohort sampled during active COVID-19. Sequencing was performed on peripheral blood. The CDR3: CASSRSQGGSEAFF. CDR3 DNA: TGTGCCAGCAGCCGGTCACAGGGTGGAAGTGAAGCTTTCTTT.